What follows are 26 T cell receptor beta chains derived from one specimen sequenced in a study of blood T cells in healthy people across ages. Primed by a sample-barcoded 5' primer and a J-beta primer mix, a second PCR proceeded for roughly 7 to 11 cycles. MiXCR, applied by TCRdb to the 5' RACE reads, yields one record per CDR3 protein. The sample lists about 1,800,000 distinct CDR3 sequences; roughly 28% were seen once. Sequenced input: blood. Source of these receptors: a woman in her twenties or thirties in good health.

The genes are TRBV5-1 and TRBJ2-7; a possible D gene is TRBD2 (5 bases). V lost 5 bases and J lost 4, with 22 bases in between. Germline V gene data show CDR1 as SGHRS and CDR2 as YFSETQ. This CDR3 has 16 amino acids. The CDR3 loop reads CASRTGLRGELYEQYF. The DNA for the CDR3 is TGCGCCAGCAGGACCGGGCTGCGTGGGGAGCTGTACGAGCAGTACTTC.

V and J are TRBV4-3 and TRBJ2-7; D possibly corresponds to TRBD1 (6 bases). Germline CDR1 reads LGHNA; CDR2 reads YSLEER. The V gene lost 0 bases and the J gene lost 7 bases, with 28 bases spanning the gap. The CDR3 extends over 19 amino acids. Here the CDR3 DNA reads TGCGCCAGCAGCCAAGAGTTGTCGACAGGTCGGCTAGCAGGCCATGAGCAGTACTTC. It codes for CASSQELSTGRLAGHEQYF.

In its sample, this clonotype was seen many times. V and J are TRBV20-1 and TRBJ2-1, with 13 bases identical to TRBD2. The germline CDR1 and CDR2 sequences are DFQATT and SNEGSKA (reference sequence). Trimming cost V 1 base and J 8 bases; bases outside gene matches: 5. The CDR3 extends over 15 amino acids. In nucleotides, the CDR3 is TGCAGTGCTAGAGCAAGGACTAGCGGGGGAGATGAGCAGTTCTTC. Amino acids: CSARARTSGGDEQFF.

The chain couples TRBV10-3 to TRBJ1-2; D is perhaps TRBD1 (5 bases). V dropped 8 bases and J dropped 8 bases, with 15 bases sitting between them. CDR3 length equals 12 residues. Germline loops: CDR1 ENHRY, CDR2 SYGVKD. The DNA for the CDR3 is TGTGCCATCGGGGACGGGGGAAAAGGCTACACCTTC. Amino acids: CAIGDGGKGYTF.

This clonotype was seen ten or more times. This chain joins TRBV29-1 and TRBJ2-5; no definite D call. Germline V gene sequence: CDR1 SQVTM, CDR2 ANQGSEA. This CDR3 is built from 11 residues. Trimming removed 1 base from V and 9 bases from J, with 9 bases in between. CDR3 region: CSVEVSVPQYF. CDR3 bases: TGCAGCGTTGAAGTATCCGTCCCCCAGTACTTC.

The chain links TRBV7-6 to TRBJ2-7, with 11 positions matching TRBD2. V shed 0 bases, J shed 1 base, and the junction held 5 bases outside the gene matches. CDR1 is SGHVS, CDR2 FNYEAQ, per germline. The CDR3 has 17 amino acids. CDR3 sequence reads: CASSLAPTSGGSYEQYV. The DNA of the CDR3 is TGTGCCAGCAGCTTAGCCCCCACTAGCGGGGGATCCTACGAGCAGTACGTC.

With respect to this clonotype: The junction departs from the called germline gene at one end, perhaps through a read error. The chain is built from TRBV11-2 and TRBJ2-3, with 9 bases aligning to TRBD2. The CDR3 is made up of 15 amino acids. Germline values: CDR1 SGHAT, CDR2 FQNNGV. In DNA form, the CDR3 reads TGTGCCGGCAGCTTATTAGCGGGAGGCACAGATACGCAGTATTTT. This gives the protein CAGSLLAGGTDTQYF.

This clonotype was counted at least ten times. The chain carries TRBV29-1 and TRBJ2-7; TRBD1 agrees at 11 bases. This CDR3 contains 15 residues. CDR1 and CDR2 (germline): SQVTM, ANQGSEA. J gave up 2 bases and V 3 bases, and 6 bases lay outside the gene matches. The chain's CDR3 is CSVEGDRGSPYEQYF. The CDR3 DNA sequence: TGCAGCGTTGAGGGGGACAGGGGGAGCCCCTACGAGCAGTACTTC.

The V and J genes are TRBV7-7 and TRBJ2-2; D gene ambiguous. From germline, CDR1 is SSHAT and CDR2 FNYEAQ (reference sequence). V was clipped by 5 bases and J by 4 bases, with 11 bases between them. This CDR3 is 14 amino acids long. As DNA, the CDR3 is TGTGCCAGCAGCCCAACTATAACCACCGGGGAGCTGTTTTTT. Protein: CASSPTITTGELFF.

The chain is built from TRBV19 and TRBJ2-1, with 12 positions matching TRBD2. Germline V CDR1 and CDR2: LNHDA, SQIVND (reference sequence). V was clipped by 2 bases and J by 7 bases; unmatched bases: 12. There are 18 residues in the CDR3. The CDR3 nucleotides read TGTGCCAGTAGTATAATGGCTAGCGGGAGGGCCATAAATAATGAGCAGTTCTTC. Translated: CASSIMASGRAINNEQFF.

CDR3 residues: CATSVGSTDTQYF. Written as DNA, the CDR3 is TGTGCCACCAGTGTGGGAAGCACAGATACGCAGTATTTT. The chain couples TRBV24-1 to TRBJ2-3; no clear D. The CDR3 spans 13 residues. Trimming cost V 5 bases and J 0 bases, with 5 bases left between them. CDR1 and CDR2 from the germline V gene are KGHDR and SFDVKD.

This clonotype occurred a few times. J is TRBJ2-5 and V is TRBV5-1, with D possibly TRBD2 on 6 matching bases. This CDR3 region has 14 residues. V dropped 5 bases and J dropped 2 bases, with 13 bases sitting between them. Germline V gene data show CDR1 as SGHRS and CDR2 as YFSETQ. The CDR3 sequence is CASRGNRGQETQYF. As DNA, the CDR3 is TGCGCCAGCAGGGGCAACCGGGGGCAAGAGACCCAGTACTTC. Together with reference TRBV5-1 and TRBJ2-5, the CDR3 gives the full variable domain: KAGVTQTPRYLIKTRGQQVTLSCSPISGHRSVSWYQQTPGQGLQFLFEYFSETQRNKGNFPGRFSGRQFSNSRSEMNVSTLELGDSALYLCASRGNRGQETQYFGPGTRLLVL.

Comment on this clonotype: This may be a read error, as it is one base from a much larger clone. The chain employs TRBV6-5 and TRBJ2-1; 14 positions match TRBD2. CDR1 MNHEY and CDR2 SVGAGI come from the germline V gene. The CDR3 spans 16 residues. As DNA, the CDR3 is TGTGCCAGCAGTTGGACTAGCGGGGGGCCATACAATGAGCACTTCTTC. This codes for CASSWTSGGPYNEHFF.

This clonotype came up many times. The V and J genes are TRBV20-1 and TRBJ2-1; no firm D call. The CDR3 runs 12 residues. Germline CDR1 DFQATT, CDR2 SNEGSKA (reference sequence). Trimming cost V 3 bases and J 7 bases, with 10 bases left between them. The CDR3 protein is CSARRGGNEQFF. The CDR3 region has the DNA TGCAGTGCTAGGCGCGGTGGAAATGAGCAGTTCTTC.

In the case of this clonotype: This clone may be a read error of a much larger clone one base away. This chain joins TRBV12-3 or TRBV12-4 and TRBJ1-4; the match to TRBD1 covers 9 bases. The CDR3 runs 14 residues. V gave up 6 bases and J gave up 8 bases; unmatched junction bases: 7. In nucleotides, the CDR3 is TGTGCCAGCAGGCGACAGGGGGGTCGAGAAAAACTGTTTTTT. It codes for CASRRQGGREKLFF.

As concerns this clonotype: A much larger clone lies one base from this, so it may be a read error. The chain uses TRBV10-3 and TRBJ2-7; 7 nucleotides agree with TRBD2. This CDR3 region has 15 residues. The V segment lost 2 bases and the J segment 7 bases; nucleotides outside the gene matches: 11. CDR1 is ENHRY and CDR2 is SYGVKD in the germline V gene. CDR3 sequence reads: CAISEASGSYNEQYF. Here the CDR3 DNA reads TGTGCCATCAGTGAGGCTAGCGGCTCCTACAATGAGCAGTACTTC.

This rearrangement joins TRBV19 to TRBJ2-7, with TRBD2 identical over 7 bases. The CDR3 sequence is 15 residues long. The trim removed 5 bases at V and 2 bases at J, leaving 9 bases unmatched. CDR1 LNHDA and CDR2 SQIVND come from the germline V gene (reference sequence). The CDR3: CASSPRQRGAYEQYF. The CDR3 DNA reads as TGTGCCAGTAGTCCCAGACAGCGGGGTGCCTACGAGCAGTACTTC.

This clonotype was picked up a small number of times. CDR3: CASRQGIDTQYF. The CDR3 nucleotides read TGTGCCAGCAGGCAAGGGATAGATACGCAGTATTTT. This chain joins TRBV5-5 and TRBJ2-3; D uncertain. The length of the CDR3 is 12 residues. The V and J ends lost 5 bases and 5 bases respectively, with 9 bases between them. Looked up from germline, CDR1 is SGHKS and CDR2 is YYEKEE (reference sequence).

This chain joins TRBV6-6 and TRBJ2-5; D is uncertain. From germline, CDR1 is MNHNY and CDR2 SVGAGI (reference sequence). Trimming took 6 bases from V and 4 from J, leaving 15 bases between them. The CDR3 contains 14 residues. The chain's CDR3 is CASSPRTILETQYF. For the CDR3, the DNA is TGTGCCAGCAGCCCACGGACGATCCTAGAGACCCAGTACTTC.

The rearrangement joins TRBV12-5 to TRBJ1-1; D is unresolved. Trimming pared 4 bases from V and 1 base from J, leaving 4 bases between. CDR3 size: 12 residues. CDR1 LGHNT and CDR2 FRNRAP come from the germline V gene. The CDR3 bases are TGTGCTAGTGGTTCTTGGAACACTGAAGCTTTCTTT. This encodes CASGSWNTEAFF.

About this clonotype: Given a much more abundant clone one base away, this may be a read error. V is TRBV6-2 or TRBV6-3 and J is TRBJ1-2; no definite D call. This CDR3 is built from 14 residues. Trimming removed 11 bases from V and 0 bases from J, with 16 bases in between. The germline CDR1 and CDR2 sequences are MNHEY and SVGEGT. The CDR3 here is CAGKVRPSNYGYTF. Here the CDR3 DNA reads TGTGCCGGCAAGGTTCGGCCGTCTAACTATGGCTACACCTTC.

This chain joins TRBV20-1 and TRBJ1-2; D gene uncertain. Germline CDR1 is DFQATT and CDR2 is SNEGSKA (reference sequence). With 0 bases removed from V and 6 bases from J, the gap between germline ends came to 11 bases. CDR3 length equals 13 residues. The CDR3 reads CSARDSGLNGYTF. The CDR3 nucleotides are TGCAGTGCTAGAGACTCAGGTCTCAATGGCTACACCTTC.

In the case of this clonotype: A clone one base away is much larger, so this may be a read error. This chain connects TRBV3-1 to TRBJ2-5; no firm D call. CDR1 LGHDT and CDR2 YNNKEL come from the germline V gene (reference sequence). The CDR3 contains 12 residues. The CDR3 DNA follows: TGTGCCGGCAGCCCACCCGAGGAGACCCAGTACTTC. Its protein product is CAGSPPEETQYF.

This clonotype appeared a few times. The V and J genes are TRBV29-1 and TRBJ2-1; 8 bases map to TRBD2. V trimming: 8 bases; J trimming: 8 bases; junction bases outside the gene matches: 11. This CDR3 spans 13 amino acids. From germline, CDR1 is SQVTM and CDR2 ANQGSEA. For the CDR3, the DNA is TGCAGCTACGGGACTAGAAATGAAGATGAGCAGTTCTTC. It is translated as CSYGTRNEDEQFF.

This clonotype has at least ten counts. This rearrangement joins TRBV6-2 or TRBV6-3 to TRBJ2-4; D is perhaps TRBD1 (6 bases). The length of the CDR3 is 13 residues. Trimming cost V 5 bases and J 9 bases, with 14 bases left between them. Germline CDR1 and CDR2: MNHEY and SVGEGT. In DNA form, the CDR3 reads TGTGCCAGCAGTAAACAGGGCGGTAGCATTCAGTACTTC. Translated: CASSKQGGSIQYF.

The J gene is TRBJ2-5, the V gene TRBV7-9; D may be TRBD2 (5 bases). There are 12 residues in the CDR3. V was cut by 5 bases and J by 11 bases, with 15 bases left in between. Germline CDR1 and CDR2: SEHNR and FQNEAQ (reference sequence). The CDR3 here is CASSRTRNEQYF. CDR3 DNA sequence: TGTGCCAGCAGCCGTACTAGGAATGAGCAGTACTTC.